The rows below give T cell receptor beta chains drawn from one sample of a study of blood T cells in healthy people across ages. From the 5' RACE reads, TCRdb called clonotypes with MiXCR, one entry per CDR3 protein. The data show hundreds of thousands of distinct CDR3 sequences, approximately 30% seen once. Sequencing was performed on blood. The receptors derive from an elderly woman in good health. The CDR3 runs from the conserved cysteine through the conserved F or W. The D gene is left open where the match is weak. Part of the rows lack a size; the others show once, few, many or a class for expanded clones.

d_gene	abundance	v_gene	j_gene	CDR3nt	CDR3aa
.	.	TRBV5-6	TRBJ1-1	TGTGCCAGCAGCTTGGGAAGTGGGCCGGACACTGAAGCTTTCTTT	CASSLGSGPDTEAFF
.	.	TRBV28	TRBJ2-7	TGTGCCAGCAGGCCCCCCTACGACGAGCAGTACTTC	CASRPPYDEQYF
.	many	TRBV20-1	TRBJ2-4	TGCAGTGCTAGTGATCAGGGCCTAGACATTCAGTACTTC	CSASDQGLDIQYF
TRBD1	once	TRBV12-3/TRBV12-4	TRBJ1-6	TGTGCCAGCAGTTTAGGAGGGACAGAGACGTCACCCCTCCACTTT	CASSLGGTETSPLHF
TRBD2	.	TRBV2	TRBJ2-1	TGTGCCAGTAAGAACCAGGGACTAGCTATCCATGAGCAGTTCTTC	CASKNQGLAIHEQFF
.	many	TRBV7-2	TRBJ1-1	TGTGCCAGCAGCTTAGAGGAGGACAGCCTTACTGGAGCTTTCTTT	CASSLEEDSLTGAFF
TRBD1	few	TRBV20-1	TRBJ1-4	TGCAGTGCTAGTCTCGGGACAGGGTCAACTAATGAAAAACTGTTTTTT	CSASLGTGSTNEKLFF
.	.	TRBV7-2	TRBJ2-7	TGTGCCAGCAGCTCGCCCCTCACTCACGAGCAGTACTTC	CASSSPLTHEQYF
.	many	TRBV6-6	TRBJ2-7	TGTGCCAGCAGTTTCCCCGGGACTCGGCTATACGAGCAGTACTTC	CASSFPGTRLYEQYF
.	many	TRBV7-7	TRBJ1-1	TGTGCTAGCAGCCCCTATGAGGGAGAAACTGAAGCTTTCTTT	CASSPYEGETEAFF
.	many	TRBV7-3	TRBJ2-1	TGTGCCAGCAGCTTAACGGGTCTTAGCGAGCAGTTCTTC	CASSLTGLSEQFF
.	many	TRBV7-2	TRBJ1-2	TGTGCCAGCAGCTTAGCGGGGGCGGGGACCAACTATGGCTACACCTTC	CASSLAGAGTNYGYTF
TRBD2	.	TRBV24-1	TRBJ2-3	TGTGCCACCGCTAGCGGGGGGTCTAGCACAGATACGCAGTATTTT	CATASGGSSTDTQYF
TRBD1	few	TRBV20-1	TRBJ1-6	TGCAGTGCTTCCTACCCCGGGACAGGGAATAATTCACCCCTCCACTTT	CSASYPGTGNNSPLHF
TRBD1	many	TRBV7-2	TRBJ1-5	TGTGCCAGCAGCTTAGAGACAGGGCGAGGCAATCAGCCCCAGCATTTT	CASSLETGRGNQPQHF
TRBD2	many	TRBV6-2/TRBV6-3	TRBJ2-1	TGTGCCAGCAGGACTAGCGGGGGGCCCTACAATGAGCAGTTCTTC	CASRTSGGPYNEQFF
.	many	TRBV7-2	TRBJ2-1	TGTGCCAGCAGCTCACTACCGGTCAGCCAGGACAATGAGCAGTTCTTC	CASSSLPVSQDNEQFF
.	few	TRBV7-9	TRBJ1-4	TGTGCCAGCAGCTTTGAAGGCAGGGGAAGGGAAAAACTGTTTTTT	CASSFEGRGREKLFF
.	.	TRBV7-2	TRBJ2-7	TGTGCCAGCAGCCTACAAGGAATATCAACCTACGAGCAGTACTTC	CASSLQGISTYEQYF
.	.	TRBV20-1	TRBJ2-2	TGCAGTGCTAGGGCCAGGGGGGCCGGGGAGCTGTTTTTT	CSARARGAGELFF
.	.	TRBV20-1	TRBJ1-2	TGCAGTGCTAGAGGCCCAGGGGTTCATGGCTACACCTTC	CSARGPGVHGYTF
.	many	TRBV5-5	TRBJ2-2	TGTGCCAGCAGCTTGGTCCTTCTGAACACCGGGGAGCTGTTTTTT	CASSLVLLNTGELFF
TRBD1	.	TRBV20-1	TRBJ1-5	TGCAGTGCTAGAGAGGCAGGGGGCAGCAATCAGCCCCAGCATTTT	CSAREAGGSNQPQHF
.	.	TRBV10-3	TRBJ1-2	TGTGCCATCAGTGAGTCGACAACGTCCGCTTACTATGGCTACACCTTC	CAISESTTSAYYGYTF
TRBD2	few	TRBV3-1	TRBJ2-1	TGTGCCAGCAGCCAAGTAGGTCTAGCGGGGAGTTACAATGAGCAGTTCTTC	CASSQVGLAGSYNEQFF
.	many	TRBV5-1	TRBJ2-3	TGCGCCAGCAGCAACGCGGGGATGAGCACAGATACGCAGTATTTT	CASSNAGMSTDTQYF
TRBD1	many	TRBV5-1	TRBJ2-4	TGCGCCAGCAGCTACGGAGGACAGGGGTCGGCCAAAAACATTCAGTACTTC	CASSYGGQGSAKNIQYF
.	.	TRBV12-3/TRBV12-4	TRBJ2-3	TGTGCCAGCAGCCGAAGTGGGATGGGGGCAGATACGCAGTATTTT	CASSRSGMGADTQYF
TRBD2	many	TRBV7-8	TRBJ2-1	TGTGCCAGCAGCCGAGGGGCTAGCGGGGGGGGATACAATGAGCAGTTCTTC	CASSRGASGGGYNEQFF
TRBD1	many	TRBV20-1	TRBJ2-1	TGCAGTGCCGACAGGGGCCGTAATGAGCAGTTCTTC	CSADRGRNEQFF
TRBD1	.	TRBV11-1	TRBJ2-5	TGTGCCAGCAGCTCCCGGACAGGGGTCTTGGAATGGGCCCAGTACTTC	CASSSRTGVLEWAQYF